The 27 T cell receptor beta chains given below trace back to one sample, sequenced in a study of T-cell memory formation after mild COVID-19 (dated by TCRdb to the early 2020s). The protocol used for the library was 5' RACE. Sequencing instrument: Illumina NovaSeq 6000. TCRdb reworked the public reads: Q25 trimming with fastp, MiXCR clone assembly, productive beta chains retained. CDR3 protein duplicates are merged, each entry listing the most common genes and DNA. Counted in this sample were hundreds of thousands of distinct CDR3 sequences; about a fifth of them appeared once. The ten largest account for approximately 8% of the sample. Sequenced material: PBMCs or a T cell subset sorted from them (not recorded which). The receptor set was obtained from an adult woman who had mild COVID-19 (a few samples of this study predate the infection). The sample titles of this study are shuffled in the database, so cell type and time point are left out; the donor was told from shared clones.

Of note for this clonotype: A much larger clone sits a single nucleotide away, making a read error possible. The CDR3 does not close with the conserved phenylalanine or tryptophan, likely indicating a read error. The chain joins TRBV27 to TRBJ2-7, with unresolved D. V was trimmed by 0 bases and J by 3 bases, leaving 9 bases between them. From germline, CDR1 is MNHEY and CDR2 SMNVEV (reference sequence). The CDR3 covers 14 residues. The CDR3 here is CASSLSPLYYEQYL. CDR3 sequence (DNA): TGTGCCAGCAGTTTATCGCCCCTCTACTACGAGCAGTACTTA.

The chain joins TRBV7-9 to TRBJ2-4; TRBD1 might be the D (5 bases). This CDR3 has 12 residues. Germline CDR1 is SEHNR and CDR2 is FQNEAQ (reference sequence). The V and J ends lost 10 bases and 5 bases respectively, with 12 bases between them. The CDR3 region is CATDSFENIQYF. As DNA, the CDR3 is TGTGCCACCGACAGTTTCGAAAACATTCAGTACTTC.

This chain connects TRBV3-1 to TRBJ2-5; D gene ambiguous. The germline CDR1 and CDR2 sequences are LGHDT and YNNKEL (reference sequence). This CDR3 has 12 amino acids. Trimming stripped 4 bases from V and 5 bases from J, with 8 bases between. CDR3 in amino acids: CASSLLVETQYF. Written as DNA, the CDR3 is TGTGCCAGCAGCCTTTTAGTGGAGACCCAGTACTTC.

The gene calls are TRBV5-1 and TRBJ2-7; D remains unclear. This CDR3 is built from 14 residues. Germline V gene sequence: CDR1 SGHRS, CDR2 YFSETQ. V lost 0 bases, J lost 0 bases, and 7 bases lay in between. The CDR3 region has the DNA TGCGCCAGCAGCTTGGAACCCTACTCCTACGAGCAGTACTTC. Translated: CASSLEPYSYEQYF.

The chain couples TRBV7-8 to TRBJ2-2; TRBD1 matches 8 bases. The J segment lost 6 bases and the V segment lost 5 bases, leaving 17 bases of the junction unmatched. CDR1 is SGHVS and CDR2 is FQNEAQ in the germline V gene. CDR3 length equals 18 residues. CDR3 sequence reads: CASSLRTGWALIPGELFF. The CDR3 DNA follows: TGTGCCAGCAGCCTCCGGACAGGGTGGGCCCTAATCCCCGGGGAGCTGTTTTTT.

V is TRBV4-1 and J is TRBJ2-5; D perhaps matches TRBD1 (6 bases). Trimming shortened V by 4 bases and J by 5 bases, and 14 bases separated the two germline ends. The CDR3 sequence is 14 residues long. Germline assignment: CDR1 MGHRA and CDR2 YSYEKL. The CDR3 loop is CASSPQQGWETQYF. The DNA of the CDR3 is TGCGCCAGCAGCCCCCAACAGGGATGGGAGACCCAGTACTTC.

This rearrangement joins TRBV12-3 or TRBV12-4 to TRBJ2-1, with 13 positions matching TRBD2. Trimming took 6 bases from V and 9 from J; bases not matched to a gene: 8. This CDR3 has 15 residues. The CDR3 DNA reads TGTGCCAGCAGCCGTACTAGCGGGGGGGCAGGTGAGCAGTTCTTC. Translated, it gives CASSRTSGGAGEQFF.

The chain uses TRBV12-3 or TRBV12-4 and TRBJ1-1; a weak D match, TRBD1 (6 bases). V lost 3 bases to trimming and J lost 6 bases, with 11 bases between them. This CDR3 contains 13 residues. CDR3 sequence: CASSLHRDAEAFF. As DNA, the CDR3 is TGTGCCAGCAGTTTGCACAGGGATGCTGAAGCTTTCTTT.

In its sample, this clonotype was seen a few times. This rearrangement joins TRBV2 to TRBJ2-5, with 7 positions matching TRBD1. The germline V gene has CDR1 SNHLY and CDR2 FYNNEI. The V segment lost 10 bases and the J segment 5 bases; nucleotides outside the gene matches: 7. The CDR3 is 12 amino acids. Written as DNA, the CDR3 is TGTGCCATTACAGGGGCGGAGGAGACCCAGTACTTC. Translating it yields CAITGAEETQYF.

The chain recombines TRBV4-3 with TRBJ2-1; TRBD1 aligns across 7 bases. V was clipped by 0 bases and J by 7 bases; unmatched bases: 12. Germline assignment: CDR1 LGHNA and CDR2 YSLEER. This CDR3 spans 17 amino acids. The CDR3 spells CASSQDDGEGAANEQFF. The CDR3 DNA is TGCGCCAGCAGCCAAGATGATGGAGAGGGGGCGGCAAATGAGCAGTTCTTC.

This chain links TRBV5-1 with TRBJ2-1; weak D call: TRBD2 (5 bases). The germline V gene encodes CDR1 SGHRS and CDR2 YFSETQ. Between the trimmed V and J ends, which lost 0 bases and 10 bases, there was a span of 11 bases. The CDR3 sequence is 13 residues long. CDR3: CASSLESSLEQFF. The DNA of the CDR3 is TGCGCCAGCAGCTTGGAGTCTAGCCTGGAGCAGTTCTTC.

This clonotype occurred a few times. V usage is TRBV7-9 and J usage is TRBJ1-1; D ambiguous. CDR1 SEHNR and CDR2 FQNEAQ come from the germline V gene (reference sequence). V lost 1 base and J lost 10, with 13 bases in between. This CDR3 contains 13 residues. CDR3 nucleotide sequence: TGTGCCAGCAGCTTAGGGACCGGGCGGTCAGCTTTCTTT. Protein: CASSLGTGRSAFF. The entire variable domain, with the rest obtained from reference TRBV7-9 and TRBJ1-1, is as follows: DTGVSQNPRHKITKRGQNVTFRCDPISEHNRLYWYRQTLGQGPEFLTYFQNEAQLEKSRLLSDRFSAERPKGSFSTLEIQRTEQGDSAMYLCASSLGTGRSAFFGQGTRLTVV.

The chain links TRBV20-1 to TRBJ2-3; D is ambiguous. This CDR3 region has 13 residues. Germline V gives CDR1 DFQATT, CDR2 SNEGSKA (reference sequence). V gave up 3 bases and J gave up 3 bases, with 10 bases separating them. The CDR3: CSASELLTDTQYF. The CDR3 bases are TGCAGTGCTAGTGAGTTATTGACAGATACGCAGTATTTT.

The V and J genes are TRBV5-1 and TRBJ1-1; no definite D call. V lost 4 bases and J lost 1, with 11 bases in between. The CDR3 has 14 residues. Germline V gene sequence: CDR1 SGHRS, CDR2 YFSETQ. The CDR3 region has the DNA TGCGCCAGCAGCGATCACAGTTCGAACACTGAAGCTTTCTTT. Its protein is CASSDHSSNTEAFF.

This clonotype was seen only once. The gene calls are TRBV20-1 and TRBJ1-2; the D gene is possibly TRBD1 (6 bases). Trimming shortened V by 7 bases and J by 4 bases, and 19 bases separated the two germline ends. The germline V gene has CDR1 DFQATT and CDR2 SNEGSKA (reference sequence). CDR3 size: 14 residues. CDR3 residues: CSVGSMGGIYGYTF. CDR3 DNA sequence: TGCAGTGTGGGTTCCATGGGGGGCATCTATGGCTACACCTTC.

V is TRBV3-1 and J is TRBJ1-1, with D unclear. The germline V gene has CDR1 LGHDT and CDR2 YNNKEL (reference sequence). The CDR3 contains 14 residues. Trimming pared 4 bases from V and 5 bases from J, leaving 14 bases between. CDR3 sequence: CASSPRMPGTEAFF. CDR3 sequence (DNA): TGTGCCAGCAGCCCTCGTATGCCGGGTACTGAAGCTTTCTTT.

About this clonotype itself: This clone may be a read error of a much larger clone one base away. The CDR3 nucleotides are TGTGCGGTGGGGGAGACCAAGTACTTC. Translated: CAVGETKYF. V and J are TRBV7-8 and TRBJ2-5; D possibly uses TRBD1 or TRBD2 (5 bases each). The germline gives CDR1 SGHVS, CDR2 FQNEAQ. The CDR3 extends over 9 amino acids.

The chain recombines TRBV18 with TRBJ1-1; 9 bases fit TRBD1. This CDR3 has 14 residues. In germline, CDR1 is KGHSH, CDR2 LQKENI. Trimming took 2 bases from V and 8 from J; bases not matched to a gene: 6. The CDR3 coding sequence is TGTGCCAGCTCACCAGGGACAGGGAGGGTGGAAGCTTTCTTT. Translating it yields CASSPGTGRVEAFF.

CDR3 nucleotides: TGCAGCGCAAGCCGGACAGGGGGCGGAGAAGAGACCCAGTACTTC. Translating gives CSASRTGGGEETQYF. The V gene is TRBV29-1, the J gene TRBJ2-5; 11 bases are shared with TRBD1. V lost 7 bases and J lost 3; bases outside the gene matches: 10. From germline, CDR1 is SQVTM and CDR2 ANQGSEA. The CDR3 covers 15 residues.

This chain connects TRBV6-2 or TRBV6-3 to TRBJ1-1; weak D call: TRBD1 (6 bases). This CDR3 is built from 16 residues. Trimming took off 6 bases at V and 0 bases at J, with 17 bases between the two ends. CDR1 and CDR2 from the germline V gene are MNHEY and SVGEGT. Here the CDR3 reads CASRGRGGGLNTEAFF. The DNA for the CDR3 is TGTGCCAGCAGGGGACGGGGGGGCGGCCTGAACACTGAAGCTTTCTTT.

The chain joins TRBV7-2 to TRBJ1-4, with TRBD1 as a possible D gene (5 bases). V lost 5 bases and J lost 3, with 7 bases in between. This CDR3 is 13 amino acids long. Germline V lookup: CDR1 SGHTA, CDR2 FQGNSA. The CDR3: CASSRQSNEKLFF. In nucleotides, the CDR3 is TGTGCCAGCAGCAGACAGTCTAATGAAAAACTGTTTTTT.

The V call is TRBV5-1, the J call TRBJ2-5; D call uncertain. V was pared by 4 bases and J by 5 bases, with 12 bases between. CDR3 length: 13 residues. Germline CDR1 and CDR2: SGHRS and YFSETQ. The CDR3 reads CASSPTPRETQYF. DNA for the CDR3: TGCGCCAGCAGCCCTACCCCGAGGGAGACCCAGTACTTC.

This chain uses TRBV4-1 with TRBJ2-3; 9 nucleotides agree with TRBD2. The V segment lost 1 base and the J segment 0 bases; nucleotides outside the gene matches: 8. Germline V gene data show CDR1 as MGHRA and CDR2 as YSYEKL. The CDR3 has 18 amino acids. DNA of the CDR3: TGCGCCAGCAGCCAAGTCCTAGCGGGGAGTTCTAGCACAGATACGCAGTATTTT. Its protein product is CASSQVLAGSSSTDTQYF.

This clonotype was found a few times. The chain has TRBV12-3 or TRBV12-4 and TRBJ2-5, with 11 bases that match TRBD2. V lost 7 bases and J lost 0; bases outside the gene matches: 4. This CDR3 is 15 amino acids long. This chain's CDR3 is CASTISGRDQETQYF. In DNA form, the CDR3 reads TGTGCCAGCACCATTAGCGGGAGGGACCAAGAGACCCAGTACTTC.

The rearrangement uses TRBV2 and TRBJ1-5, with TRBD1 matching 7 bases. CDR3 length: 13 residues. Trimming took 8 bases from V and 7 from J; bases not matched to a gene: 8. Germline V gives CDR1 SNHLY, CDR2 FYNNEI. The CDR3 loop reads CASVGQASQPQHF. Here the CDR3 DNA reads TGTGCCAGCGTAGGACAGGCGAGCCAGCCCCAGCATTTT.

This clonotype was observed a few times. The CDR3 DNA reads as TGTGCCAGCAGCGACCAGGGGGGAACTGAAGCTTTCTTT. Translated, it gives CASSDQGGTEAFF. The chain joins TRBV7-2 to TRBJ1-1, with TRBD1 identical over 7 bases. The CDR3 runs 13 residues. Germline V gene sequence: CDR1 SGHTA, CDR2 FQGNSA. Unmatched junction bases numbered 5, after V lost 5 bases and J lost 5 bases.

This clonotype was counted only a few times. The chain combines TRBV7-6 with TRBJ2-5, with D hard to call. CDR3 length equals 14 residues. The ends were cut back, 4 bases at V and 3 bases at J, with 12 bases in the middle. CDR1 is SGHVS and CDR2 is FNYEAQ in the germline V gene. In nucleotides, the CDR3 is TGTGCCAGCAGCTCACGCCAGGAAGAAGAGACCCAGTACTTC. It translates to CASSSRQEEETQYF.